This T cell receptor (beta chain) is from a study of CD8 T cells in Susac syndrome. Notes on this clonotype: A read error may account for a junction end that differs from germline.

RNA amounts of roughly 0.5 to 1 ug underwent reverse transcription with random hexamers. The TCR beta CDR3 was amplified by immunoSEQ multiplex PCR across 54 Vbeta, 13 Jbeta. TCRdb passed the immunoSEQ multiplex PCR reads through MiXCR, listing each CDR3 protein once. This sample has some 100,000 distinct CDR3 sequences; roughly 93% occur once, and the top ten carry about 0.096%. CDR3 size: 11 residues. In germline, CDR1 is MNHEY, CDR2 SVGAGI. TCR beta from blood CD8+ and CD4+ T cells was sequenced. The multiple sclerosis controls were treatment-naive patients, and their relapsing-remitting disease was stable or active. Purification of the CD8+ and CD4+ T cells relied on negative isolation, and TEMRA cells underwent FACS enrichment.

Sequencing used CD4+ T cells from PBMCs. The J gene is TRBJ2-3, the V gene TRBV6-5; D gene uncertain. This TCR was sampled from a human donor with multiple sclerosis. CDR3: CASSYDHTQFF. In DNA, the CDR3 is TGTGCCAGCAGTTATGACCATACGCAGTTTTTT.